These 18 T cell receptor beta chains were sequenced from one sample in a study of T cell repertoires in breast cancer. During the second nested PCR, blocking oligonucleotides suppressed genes that were not paired. TCRdb used MiXCR to reprocess the emulsion pairing reads, holding one entry per CDR3 protein. The sample shows roughly 40,000 distinct CDR3 sequences, under 60% of them seen only once. An expanded emulsion RT-PCR with primers for all TCR V genes paired CD8+ T cell chains. The specimen sequenced was CD8+ T cells. Receptor source: a pool of human donors with breast cancer or a healthy control (not recorded which).

V is TRBV30 and J is TRBJ2-7; TRBD1 matches 12 bases. CDR3 length: 14 residues. Germline lookup yields CDR1 GTSNPN and CDR2 SVGIG (reference sequence). Trimming at V came to 1 base and at J to 6 bases, leaving 4 bases not matched to a gene. This chain's CDR3 is CAWSGGTGGAEQYF. Written as DNA, the CDR3 is TGTGCCTGGAGTGGAGGGACAGGGGGCGCCGAGCAGTACTTC.

The V and J genes are TRBV30 and TRBJ2-5, with TRBD1 matching over 8 bases. J gave up 5 bases and V 2 bases, and 4 bases lay outside the gene matches. Per germline, CDR1 GTSNPN and CDR2 SVGIG (reference sequence). The CDR3 has 13 amino acids. This CDR3 is CAWSIQGAETQYF. Written as DNA, the CDR3 is TGTGCCTGGAGTATCCAGGGGGCGGAGACCCAGTACTTC.

V and J are TRBV20-1 and TRBJ2-7; D is possibly TRBD1 or TRBD2 (5 bases each). The germline V and J ends were trimmed by 3 bases and 0 bases, with 12 bases remaining between them. The CDR3 sequence is 14 residues long. Germline CDR1 reads DFQATT; CDR2 reads SNEGSKA (reference sequence). CDR3 in DNA: TGCAGTGCTAGGGGGGACGCCGCCTCCTACGAGCAGTACTTC. This sequence encodes CSARGDAASYEQYF.

This clonotype was seen repeatedly, ten times or more. This chain connects TRBV7-9 to TRBJ2-5; 8 nucleotides agree with TRBD1. CDR3 size: 14 residues. The V and J ends lost 4 bases and 1 base, in that order; junction bases with no gene match: 2. Per the germline V gene, CDR1 is SEHNR and CDR2 is FQNEAQ (reference sequence). CDR3 in amino acids: CASSWGQAQETQYF. The CDR3 nucleotides are TGTGCCAGCAGCTGGGGACAGGCCCAAGAGACCCAGTACTTC.

This clonotype has just a few counts. The V and J genes are TRBV6-2 or TRBV6-3 and TRBJ2-5; D call uncertain. From germline, CDR1 is MNHEY and CDR2 SVGEGT. V lost 5 bases and J lost 5, with 6 bases in between. The CDR3 consists of 11 residues. The CDR3 DNA follows: TGTGCCAGCAGTGACTGGGAGACCCAGTACTTC. Amino acid sequence: CASSDWETQYF.

Relative to its sample, this clonotype is medium-sized. The CDR3 region is CASSPFSPPGGYGYTF. CDR3 sequence (DNA): TGTGCCAGCAGTCCTTTTTCGCCCCCCGGTGGCTATGGCTACACCTTC. The rearrangement joins TRBV28 to TRBJ1-2; D is unclear. Trimming shortened V by 5 bases and J by 4 bases, and 20 bases separated the two germline ends. This CDR3 comprises 16 residues. CDR1 and CDR2 (germline): MDHEN, SYDVKM.

This rearrangement joins TRBV28 to TRBJ2-1, with D possibly TRBD1 on 6 matching bases. Germline V gene lookup returns CDR1 MDHEN and CDR2 SYDVKM. The CDR3 is 13 residues long. V shed 6 bases and J shed 5 bases, with 11 bases lying between them. The CDR3 loop reads CASRQGSHNEQFF. In DNA, the CDR3 is TGTGCCAGCAGACAGGGCTCACACAATGAGCAGTTCTTC.

The table lists this clonotype with many counts. The chain has TRBV6-1 and TRBJ1-1; TRBD1 matches 8 bases. This CDR3 contains 13 residues. CDR1 MNHNS and CDR2 SASEGT come from the germline V gene. After removal of 5 bases from V and 3 bases from J, the junction contained 2 bases not matched to a gene. CDR3: CASSRTGYTEAFF. CDR3 coding DNA: TGTGCCAGCAGTCGGACAGGGTACACTGAAGCTTTCTTT.

This clonotype was seen a handful of times. The chain carries TRBV4-2 and TRBJ2-5; 9 bases align to TRBD2. Germline loops: CDR1 LGHNA, CDR2 YNFKEQ. The CDR3 consists of 15 residues. V lost 3 bases, J lost 3 bases, and 5 bases stayed unmatched. The CDR3 DNA is TGTGCCAGCAGCCATTCGGGACTAGCAAAAGAGACCCAGTACTTC. It encodes CASSHSGLAKETQYF.

The gene calls are TRBV6-5 and TRBJ1-2; the D gene is possibly TRBD1 (6 bases). V lost 0 bases, J lost 7 bases, and 18 bases lay in between. The CDR3 sequence is 16 residues long. The germline gives CDR1 MNHEY, CDR2 SVGAGI. CDR3 sequence reads: CASSYSLTGYGAGYTF. The CDR3 nucleotides are TGTGCCAGCAGTTACTCCTTAACAGGGTATGGAGCTGGCTACACCTTC.

This clonotype was picked up a small number of times. The rearrangement uses TRBV27 and TRBJ2-6; D remains unclear. Germline assignment: CDR1 MNHEY and CDR2 SMNVEV (reference sequence). V was shortened by 2 bases and J by 1 base, with 21 bases between the two germline ends. This CDR3 spans 20 amino acids. The CDR3 nucleotides read TGTGCCAGCAGTTTACTGGCTGATGTGCGCGAGGTATCTGGGGCCAACGTCCTGACTTTC. Translating gives CASSLLADVREVSGANVLTF.

In the case of this clonotype: This may be a read error: a much more frequent sequence differs by one nucleotide. The V gene is TRBV20-1, the J gene TRBJ2-1, with 9 bases matching TRBD2. The CDR3 consists of 12 residues. Germline assignment: CDR1 DFQATT and CDR2 SNEGSKA (reference sequence). CDR3: CGAAGGYNEQFF. CDR3 in DNA: TGCGGTGCCGCGGGGGGGTACAATGAGCAGTTCTTC.

This clonotype occurred a few times. The chain carries TRBV6-5 and TRBJ1-1; D ambiguous. Germline CDR1 MNHEY, CDR2 SVGAGI. The V and J ends lost 8 bases and 7 bases respectively, with 14 bases between them. There are 12 residues in the CDR3. The CDR3 here is CASRTGLGEAFF. In DNA, the CDR3 is TGTGCCAGCCGAACCGGGCTTGGTGAAGCTTTCTTT.

The rearrangement uses TRBV19 and TRBJ1-1; D uncertain. The CDR3 is 14 residues long. Germline CDR1 is LNHDA and CDR2 is SQIVND (reference sequence). The germline V and J ends were trimmed by 5 bases and 8 bases, with 18 bases remaining between them. CDR3 amino acids: CASSSRAGTEEAFF. The CDR3 DNA sequence: TGTGCCAGTAGTTCTCGCGCCGGAACCGAAGAAGCTTTCTTT.

V usage is TRBV2 and J usage is TRBJ2-1; D might be TRBD1 or TRBD2, each matching 5 bases. In germline, CDR1 is SNHLY, CDR2 FYNNEI. Trimming left V 6 bases short and J 4 bases short, with 13 bases between. The CDR3 has 14 residues. CDR3 bases: TGTGCCAGCAGGACCGGGACCAGTTACAATGAGCAGTTCTTC. It is translated as CASRTGTSYNEQFF.

Note on this clonotype: Since a much larger clone is just one base distant, this may be a read error. The chain recombines TRBV2 with TRBJ1-2; TRBD1 matches at 7 bases. CDR3 size: 15 residues. The V and J ends lost 3 bases and 4 bases, in that order; junction bases with no gene match: 8. The germline V gene encodes CDR1 SNHLY and CDR2 FYNNEI. The CDR3 region has the DNA TGTGCCAGCAGTGAGAGCAGGGGGTATAGCTATGGCTACACCTTC. This codes for CASSESRGYSYGYTF.

This clonotype has a single count. Germline and junction disagree at one end, which may indicate a read error. This sequence joins TRBV25-1 and TRBJ1-6; D ambiguous. Germline CDR1 and CDR2: MGHDK and SYGVNS. This CDR3 spans 16 amino acids. The CDR3 DNA follows: TGTGCCAGCAGTGTACCGGGCGGCTCCTATAATTCACCCCCCCACTTT. It yields the protein CASSVPGGSYNSPPHF.

This clonotype has only a few counts. This chain connects TRBV2 to TRBJ2-3; perhaps TRBD2 as D (6 bases). With 2 bases removed from V and 0 bases from J, the gap between germline ends came to 12 bases. The CDR3 consists of 16 residues. Germline lookup yields CDR1 SNHLY and CDR2 FYNNEI. CDR3 in DNA: TGTGCCAGCAGTGAATGGGGCGGGACGAGCACAGATACGCAGTATTTT. Protein: CASSEWGGTSTDTQYF.